This is a list of T cell receptor beta chains from one sample in a study of cytomegalovirus exposure and HLA in healthy donors. Generated by immunoSEQ multiplex PCR, the TCRdb table keeps only in-frame clones and is missing some. The sample lists about 120,000 clones, around 85% occurring once. Material for sequencing was PBMCs. The receptors come from a man aged 35-49 years in good health and CMV-seronegative. Both conserved end residues are part of each CDR3. D genes are given only for firm matches. Expanded clones are given a class, and other clones once, few, many or no size at all.

j_gene	len	d_gene	v_gene	abundance	CDR3aa	CDR3nt
TRBJ1-5	15	TRBD1	TRBV2	NA	CASSKGTARSQPQHF	TGTGCCAGCAGTAAGGGGACAGCGCGCAGTCAGCCCCAGCATTTT
TRBJ2-7	15	NA	TRBV25-1	NA	CASSEEAGLTYEQYF	TGTGCCAGCAGTGAAGAGGCGGGGCTAACCTACGAGCAGTACTTC
TRBJ2-7	15	TRBD1	TRBV2	NA	CASSASGTGFDEQYF	TGTGCCAGCAGCGCCTCCGGGACAGGGTTCGACGAGCAGTACTTC
TRBJ2-7	14	TRBD2	TRBV6-1	NA	CASSGGGNLYEQYF	TGTGCCAGCAGCGGGGGGGGGAATCTGTACGAGCAGTACTTC
TRBJ1-5	15	NA	TRBV6-1	NA	CASTSWTDSNQPQHF	TGTGCCAGCACCTCTTGGACAGATAGCAATCAGCCCCAGCATTTT
TRBJ2-1	12	TRBD1	TRBV11-3	NA	CASSSNRGEQFF	TGTGCCAGCAGCTCAAACAGGGGTGAGCAGTTCTTC
TRBJ1-2	13	NA	TRBV6-5	NA	CASSYSGNYGYTF	TGTGCCAGCAGTTACTCCGGGAACTATGGCTACACCTTC
TRBJ2-7	14	NA	TRBV5-1	NA	CASSLGVSSYEQYF	TGCGCCAGCAGCTTAGGGGTCAGCTCCTACGAGCAGTACTTC
TRBJ1-1	15	NA	TRBV28	NA	CASSLAGALNTEAFF	TGTGCCAGCAGTTTGGCGGGGGCGCTGAACACTGAAGCTTTCTTT
TRBJ1-5	13	NA	TRBV19	NA	CASSRRDEVPQHF	TGTGCCAGTAGTAGGCGGGATGAAGTGCCCCAGCATTTT
TRBJ2-5	14	TRBD2	TRBV9	NA	CASSPVGGGETQYF	TGTGCCAGCAGCCCCGTGGGGGGGGGAGAGACCCAGTACTTC
TRBJ2-2	15	TRBD2	TRBV5-1	NA	CASSLVGTSVGELFF	TGCGCCAGCAGCTTGGTTGGGACTAGCGTCGGGGAGCTGTTTTTT
TRBJ2-4	16	TRBD2	TRBV18	NA	CASSPLGGVAKNIQYF	TGTGCCAGCTCACCACTCGGGGGGGTAGCCAAAAACATTCAGTACTTC
TRBJ2-1	11	NA	TRBV6-5	once	CASSYGSEQFF	TGTGCCAGCAGTTACGGGAGTGAGCAGTTCTTC
TRBJ2-7	15	NA	TRBV6-5	NA	CASSPRGLSSYEQYF	TGTGCCAGCTCCCCTCGGGGTTTGAGCTCCTACGAGCAGTACTTC
TRBJ2-7	13	NA	TRBV7-9	NA	CASSHRETYEQYF	TGTGCCAGCAGCCACAGGGAGACCTACGAGCAGTACTTC
TRBJ2-2	16	TRBD1	TRBV6-6	NA	CASLGEGAPDTGELFF	TGTGCCAGTTTAGGAGAGGGGGCGCCCGACACCGGGGAGCTGTTTTTT
TRBJ1-6	14	TRBD1	TRBV28	NA	CASIPGTDLSPLHF	TGTGCCAGCATACCCGGGACAGACCTATCACCCCTCCACTTT
TRBJ1-1	13	NA	TRBV6-5	NA	CASSRNQQEEAFF	TGTGCCAGCAGTCGCAATCAACAGGAGGAAGCTTTCTTT
TRBJ1-1	12	TRBD1	TRBV6-6	NA	CATTGGLTEAFF	TGTGCCACGACAGGGGGGCTCACTGAAGCTTTCTTT
TRBJ1-6	14	NA	TRBV19	NA	CASTPQLDNSPLHF	TGTGCCAGTACCCCCCAACTTGATAATTCACCCCTCCACTTT
TRBJ1-1	11	NA	TRBV20-1	NA	CSARLTVEAFF	TGCAGTGCTAGGCTGACAGTTGAAGCTTTCTTT
TRBJ1-4	15	NA	TRBV5-1	NA	CASTPGSTTNEKLFF	TGCGCCAGCACCCCGGGGTCCACAACTAATGAAAAACTGTTTTTT
TRBJ2-1	15	NA	TRBV5-1	NA	CASGGGLSSYNEQFF	TGCGCCAGCGGGGGAGGACTGAGCTCCTACAATGAGCAGTTCTTC
TRBJ2-2	16	TRBD2	TRBV9	few	CASSYGLAVDAGELFF	TGTGCCAGCAGCTACGGACTAGCGGTCGATGCCGGGGAGCTGTTTTTT